The 28 T cell receptor beta chains given below trace back to one sample, sequenced in a study of T cells in Graves' hyperthyroidism and ophthalmopathy. The investigators amplified TCR beta CDR3 regions from RNA transcripts. First-round RT-PCR targeting the TCR CDR3 was performed with the HTBI primer set. MiXCR, applied by TCRdb to the multiplex PCR reads, yields one record per CDR3 protein. The sample records some 650,000 distinct CDR3 sequences, more than 15% being singletons. The specimen sequenced was blood. The origin of the receptors is a woman aged 40 to 50 with Graves' ophthalmopathy.

This clonotype was recorded many times. The chain joins TRBV7-9 to TRBJ2-3, with 7 bases lining up with TRBD1. Germline V lookup: CDR1 SEHNR, CDR2 FQNEAQ (reference sequence). V lost 0 bases, J lost 7 bases, and 4 bases stayed unmatched. This CDR3 is built from 14 residues. The CDR3 coding sequence is TGTGCCAGCAGCTTAGCCCTACAGGGGAATACGCAGTATTTT. Protein: CASSLALQGNTQYF.

This clonotype was seen many times. The V call is TRBV12-3 or TRBV12-4, the J call TRBJ1-3; weak D call: TRBD1 (6 bases). Trimming stripped 6 bases from V and 1 base from J, with 10 bases between. This CDR3 comprises 14 residues. CDR3 DNA: TGTGCCAGCAGCCGCGGACAGTCTGGAAACACCATATATTTT. Amino acid sequence: CASSRGQSGNTIYF.

The rearrangement uses TRBV7-3 and TRBJ2-1, with a tentative D call TRBD1 (8 bases). The CDR3 is made up of 16 amino acids. Per the germline V gene, CDR1 is SGHTA and CDR2 is FQGTGA. Trimming removed 5 bases from V and 8 bases from J, with 22 bases in between. CDR3 loop: CASSQGASGSGHEQFF. CDR3 nucleotide sequence: TGTGCCAGCAGCCAGGGGGCTAGCGGCTCAGGCCATGAGCAGTTCTTC. Full variable domain (missing parts from reference TRBV7-3 and TRBJ2-1): GAGVSQTPSNKVTEKGKYVELRCDPISGHTALYWYRQSLGQGPEFLIYFQGTGAADDSGLPNDRFFAVRPEGSVSTLKIQRTERGDSAVYLCASSQGASGSGHEQFFGPGTRLTVL.

The chain couples TRBV7-8 to TRBJ1-3; unclear D gene. This CDR3 is built from 15 residues. CDR1 and CDR2 from the germline V gene are SGHVS and FQNEAQ. Trimming stripped 1 base from V and 0 bases from J, with 7 bases between. CDR3 DNA sequence: TGTGCCAGCAGCTTAGGTTTGGGCTCTGGAAACACCATATATTTT. This codes for CASSLGLGSGNTIYF.

Only a few counts were recorded for this clonotype. V is TRBV7-2 and J is TRBJ2-1; 8 bases are shared with TRBD2. The germline V gene has CDR1 SGHTA and CDR2 FQGNSA. J lost 3 bases, V lost 5 bases, and 6 bases had no gene match. The CDR3 contains 15 residues. DNA for the CDR3: TGTGCCAGCAGCCGAGCGGGGGACAACTACAATGAGCAGTTCTTC. It translates to CASSRAGDNYNEQFF. Together with reference TRBV7-2 and TRBJ2-1, the CDR3 gives the full variable domain: GAGVSQSPSNKVTEKGKDVELRCDPISGHTALYWYRQSLGQGLEFLIYFQGNSAPDKSGLPSDRFSAERTGGSVSTLTIQRTQQEDSAVYLCASSRAGDNYNEQFFGPGTRLTVL.

There are many counts of this clonotype. The rearrangement links TRBV2 to TRBJ2-7; tentative D call: TRBD2 (5 bases). The V end was cut by 0 bases, the J end by 6 bases, with 9 bases between. Germline V gene data show CDR1 as SNHLY and CDR2 as FYNNEI. CDR3 length: 13 residues. CDR3 in amino acids: CASSEARVSEQYF. For the CDR3, the DNA is TGTGCCAGCAGTGAAGCGCGGGTTAGCGAGCAGTACTTC.

A few counts support this clonotype. The chain carries TRBV6-1 and TRBJ2-3, with a tentative D call TRBD2 (6 bases). This CDR3 comprises 12 residues. Looked up from germline, CDR1 is MNHNS and CDR2 is SASEGT. V was cut by 6 bases and J by 8 bases, with 12 bases left in between. CDR3 DNA: TGTGCCAGCAGCGAGATAGCGGCTACGCAGTATTTT. Translating gives CASSEIAATQYF.

The V call is TRBV6-1, the J call TRBJ1-2, with 11 bases aligning to TRBD1. V lost 5 bases and J lost 5; bases outside the gene matches: 7. The germline CDR1 and CDR2 sequences are MNHNS and SASEGT. The CDR3 totals 15 residues. CDR3 protein: CASSPLDRGPYGYTF. DNA for the CDR3: TGTGCCAGCAGTCCCTTGGACAGGGGGCCTTATGGCTACACCTTC.

J is TRBJ2-5 and V is TRBV6-2 or TRBV6-3; tentative D call: TRBD1 (6 bases). CDR1 and CDR2 (germline): MNHEY, SVGEGT. Deletions cut 6 bases from V and 3 bases from J, with 14 bases between. The CDR3 runs to 14 residues. The CDR3 protein is CASSHEEGEETQYF. The CDR3 DNA sequence: TGTGCCAGCAGCCACGAAGAGGGGGAAGAGACCCAGTACTTC.

This clonotype was seen at least ten times. The chain has TRBV6-2 or TRBV6-3 and TRBJ2-7; TRBD2 matches at 13 bases. This CDR3 is built from 14 residues. Germline CDR1 MNHEY, CDR2 SVGEGT. V lost 4 bases, J lost 9 bases, and 6 bases stayed unmatched. CDR3: CASSFGLAGAGQYF. The DNA for the CDR3 is TGTGCCAGCAGTTTTGGACTAGCGGGAGCTGGGCAGTACTTC.

This clonotype was recorded at least ten times. The chain uses TRBV5-1 and TRBJ1-5; no reliable D call. V lost 0 bases, J lost 5 bases, and 18 bases lay in between. Germline CDR1 SGHRS, CDR2 YFSETQ. CDR3 size: 17 residues. The CDR3 nucleotides read TGCGCCAGCAGCTTGGGAACAGTAGGCGACCCTGATCAGCCCCAGCATTTT. It is translated as CASSLGTVGDPDQPQHF.

This clonotype was counted a few times. V gene TRBV10-1 combines with J gene TRBJ1-5, with 11 bases identical to TRBD1. The CDR3 runs 15 residues. V shed 0 bases, J shed 5 bases, and the junction held 0 bases outside the gene matches. The germline gives CDR1 WNHNN, CDR2 SYGVQD (reference sequence). The CDR3 nucleotides are TGCGCCAGCAGTGAGTCGGACAGGGGGCATCAGCCCCAGCATTTT. Encoded protein: CASSESDRGHQPQHF.

CDR3 region: CASSRDRVVETQYF. CDR3 coding DNA: TGTGCCAGCAGCCGGGACAGGGTCGTGGAGACCCAGTACTTC. V and J are TRBV11-2 and TRBJ2-5; 9 bases match TRBD1. The CDR3 is 14 residues long. Germline values: CDR1 SGHAT, CDR2 FQNNGV. Trimming cost V 5 bases and J 5 bases; bases outside gene matches: 6.

There are many counts of this clonotype. The J gene is TRBJ2-3, the V gene TRBV7-6; the D is unclear. The CDR3 runs 12 residues. The germline V and J ends were trimmed by 2 bases and 4 bases, with 4 bases remaining between them. In germline, CDR1 is SGHVS, CDR2 FNYEAQ. In DNA, the CDR3 is TGTGCCAGCAGCTTAACATCAGATACGCAGTATTTT. Translation: CASSLTSDTQYF. Full variable domain (missing parts from reference TRBV7-6 and TRBJ2-3): GAGVSQSPRYKVTKRGQDVALRCDPISGHVSLYWYRQALGQGPEFLTYFNYEAQQDKSGLPNDRFSAERPEGSISTLTIQRTEQRDSAMYRCASSLTSDTQYFGPGTRLTVL.

The rearrangement links TRBV6-2 or TRBV6-3 to TRBJ2-6; D is unresolved. The V end was cut by 2 bases, the J end by 0 bases, with 11 bases between. The CDR3 extends over 17 amino acids. From germline, CDR1 is MNHEY and CDR2 SVGEGT. In DNA form, the CDR3 reads TGTGCCAGCAGTTACGGGGTCCGACACTCTGGGGCCAACGTCCTGACTTTC. It codes for CASSYGVRHSGANVLTF.

This clonotype was detected ten times or more. The chain employs TRBV7-9 and TRBJ1-2; D unclear. Germline V CDR1 and CDR2: SEHNR, FQNEAQ (reference sequence). V lost 3 bases to trimming and J lost 1 base, with 24 bases between them. The CDR3 covers 19 residues. The CDR3 region is CASSFHTERGREDNYGYTF. The CDR3, as DNA: TGTGCCAGCAGCTTTCACACTGAGAGAGGCCGGGAAGATAACTATGGCTACACCTTC.

The sample holds a few counts of this clonotype. The chain combines TRBV4-1 with TRBJ2-4; tentative D call: TRBD1 (6 bases). This CDR3 is built from 15 residues. Trimming stripped 2 bases from V and 3 bases from J, with 11 bases between. Looked up from germline, CDR1 is MGHRA and CDR2 is YSYEKL. CDR3 protein: CASSQPGVGKNIQYF. The CDR3 bases are TGCGCCAGCAGCCAACCAGGGGTTGGCAAAAACATTCAGTACTTC.

This clonotype was counted ten times or more. This chain links TRBV15 with TRBJ1-4, with a possible D match to TRBD1 (6 bases). CDR1 is LNHNV, CDR2 YYDKDF, per germline (reference sequence). With 2 bases removed from V and 3 bases from J, the gap between germline ends came to 10 bases. The CDR3 totals 15 residues. CDR3 loop: CATSRSGAANEKLFF. DNA of the CDR3: TGTGCCACCAGCAGATCAGGGGCGGCTAATGAAAAACTGTTTTTT.

The J gene is TRBJ2-1, the V gene TRBV5-1; 14 nucleotides match TRBD2. The CDR3 is 15 residues long. Germline V gene lookup returns CDR1 SGHRS and CDR2 YFSETQ. The V segment lost 2 bases and the J segment 9 bases; nucleotides outside the gene matches: 4. The chain's CDR3 is CASSFGTSGSGEQFF. The CDR3 DNA reads as TGCGCCAGCAGCTTCGGGACTAGCGGGAGTGGTGAGCAGTTCTTC.

In this sample, this clonotype turned up many times. This chain links TRBV3-1 with TRBJ1-1, with D possibly being TRBD1 (5 bases). V was trimmed by 0 bases and J by 1 base, leaving 12 bases between them. The length of the CDR3 is 16 residues. Germline CDR1 is LGHDT and CDR2 is YNNKEL (reference sequence). For the CDR3, the DNA is TGTGCCAGCAGCCAAGAGGGCGTGGGGCCGAACACTGAAGCTTTCTTT. Its translation: CASSQEGVGPNTEAFF.

This clonotype has just a few counts. The chain employs TRBV20-1 and TRBJ2-4, with TRBD1 matching over 9 bases. V lost 6 bases and J lost 1; bases outside the gene matches: 10. The CDR3 contains 16 residues. Germline V CDR1 and CDR2: DFQATT, SNEGSKA (reference sequence). The CDR3 DNA reads as TGCAGTGCAATTGCTACAGGGGGCTCGGCCAAAAACATTCAGTACTTC. The encoded protein is CSAIATGGSAKNIQYF.

J is TRBJ2-6 and V is TRBV6-1; D is unclear. Germline CDR1 is MNHNS and CDR2 is SASEGT. The CDR3 contains 13 residues. Trimming shortened V by 10 bases and J by 1 base, and 8 bases separated the two germline ends. The CDR3 DNA sequence: TGTGCCACCCTCGTTTCTGGGGCCAACGTCCTGACTTTC. This gives the protein CATLVSGANVLTF.

This clonotype was recorded at least ten times. This rearrangement joins TRBV6-1 to TRBJ2-3; D is uncertain. The V end lost 7 bases, the J end lost 4 bases, and 21 bases lay between the germline ends. This CDR3 comprises 16 residues. Per germline, CDR1 MNHNS and CDR2 SASEGT. CDR3 in DNA: TGTGCCAGCATAGGGATGCAGTTTAAGTATTCAGATACGCAGTATTTT. Residues: CASIGMQFKYSDTQYF.

At least ten counts were recorded for this clonotype. The chain carries TRBV2 and TRBJ2-3; 8 bases agree with TRBD1. This CDR3 is 15 amino acids long. Germline CDR1 is SNHLY and CDR2 is FYNNEI. V was clipped by 4 bases and J by 1 base; unmatched bases: 4. The CDR3 DNA reads as TGTGCCAGCAGTGGACAGGGGACCCGCACAGATACGCAGTATTTT. Translated: CASSGQGTRTDTQYF.

This clonotype was counted many times. The chain recombines TRBV28 with TRBJ2-3; 8 nucleotides agree with TRBD2. Germline CDR1 MDHEN, CDR2 SYDVKM. Unmatched junction bases numbered 8, after V lost 7 bases and J lost 5 bases. The CDR3 is made up of 14 amino acids. Here the CDR3 reads CASNAGGVIDTQYF. The CDR3 region has the DNA TGTGCCAGCAATGCGGGGGGCGTTATAGATACGCAGTATTTT.

This clonotype was observed many times. The chain carries TRBV11-2 and TRBJ2-7, with 7 positions matching TRBD1. CDR3 length: 14 amino acids. The germline gives CDR1 SGHAT, CDR2 FQNNGV. The ends lost 3 bases at V and 7 bases at J; junction bases unmatched: 9. The CDR3 DNA sequence: TGTGCCAGCAGCTTTGGACAGGTTGTAGGGGAGCAGTACTTC. Its translation: CASSFGQVVGEQYF.

The chain employs TRBV25-1 and TRBJ2-5; maybe TRBD2 (6 bases). Germline V gene lookup returns CDR1 MGHDK and CDR2 SYGVNS. Trimming took off 5 bases at V and 4 bases at J, with 20 bases between the two ends. The CDR3 totals 16 residues. CDR3 sequence reads: CASSPGGVGERETQYF. The DNA for the CDR3 is TGTGCCAGCAGTCCCGGAGGGGTCGGGGAAAGAGAGACCCAGTACTTC.

The genes are TRBV20-1 and TRBJ2-2, with TRBD1 matching over 8 bases. Germline values: CDR1 DFQATT, CDR2 SNEGSKA (reference sequence). The V segment lost 1 base and the J segment 7 bases; nucleotides outside the gene matches: 8. The CDR3 is made up of 15 amino acids. The CDR3: CSARGARGLGGELFF. CDR3 DNA: TGCAGTGCTAGAGGGGCCAGGGGGCTCGGCGGGGAGCTGTTTTTT.